The clone carrying this TCR beta chain has just one count. CDR3 length equals 13 residues. CDR1 ENHRY and CDR2 SYGVKD come from the germline V gene. J was trimmed by 4 bases and V by 4 bases; bases with no gene match: 2. Thawed, overnight-rested PBMC were stained with GMM-loaded CD1B tetramer, viability dye and anti-CD3, then sorted. The lipid loaded on the CD1B tetramers was C32 glucose monomycolate from Rhodococcus equi. From each donor, 95,000 to 100,000 tetramer-negative cells were sorted. This record comes from a study of T cells in tuberculosis. Data came from immunoSEQ multiplex PCR; TCRdb stores just in-frame clones and leaves some out. The sample yields tens of thousands of clones, approximately 91% seen once.

The material sequenced was CD1b-GMM tetramer-negative cells sorted from PBMCs. The chain has TRBV10-3 and TRBJ2-5; 8 bases are a match to TRBD2. The clonotype originates from an adult woman with latent tuberculosis. The CDR3 region has the DNA TGTGCCATCAGTGCCGGGGGGGGAGAGACCCAGTACTTC. It is translated as CAISAGGGETQYF.